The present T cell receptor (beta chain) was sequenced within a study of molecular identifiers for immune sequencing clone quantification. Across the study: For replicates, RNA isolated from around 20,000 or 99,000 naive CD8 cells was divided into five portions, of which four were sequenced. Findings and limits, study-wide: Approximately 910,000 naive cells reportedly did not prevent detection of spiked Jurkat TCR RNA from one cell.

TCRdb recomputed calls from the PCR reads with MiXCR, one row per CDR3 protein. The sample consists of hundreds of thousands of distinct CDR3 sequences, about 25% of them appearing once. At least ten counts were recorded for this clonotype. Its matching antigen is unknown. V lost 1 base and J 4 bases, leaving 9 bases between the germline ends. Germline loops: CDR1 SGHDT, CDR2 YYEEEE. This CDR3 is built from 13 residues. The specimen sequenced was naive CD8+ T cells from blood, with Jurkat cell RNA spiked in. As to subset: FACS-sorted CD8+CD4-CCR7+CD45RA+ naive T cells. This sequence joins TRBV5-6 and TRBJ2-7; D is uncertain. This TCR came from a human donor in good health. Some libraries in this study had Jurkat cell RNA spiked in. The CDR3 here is CASSLWPTYEQYF. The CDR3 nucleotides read TGTGCCAGCAGCTTGTGGCCTACTTACGAGCAGTACTTC.